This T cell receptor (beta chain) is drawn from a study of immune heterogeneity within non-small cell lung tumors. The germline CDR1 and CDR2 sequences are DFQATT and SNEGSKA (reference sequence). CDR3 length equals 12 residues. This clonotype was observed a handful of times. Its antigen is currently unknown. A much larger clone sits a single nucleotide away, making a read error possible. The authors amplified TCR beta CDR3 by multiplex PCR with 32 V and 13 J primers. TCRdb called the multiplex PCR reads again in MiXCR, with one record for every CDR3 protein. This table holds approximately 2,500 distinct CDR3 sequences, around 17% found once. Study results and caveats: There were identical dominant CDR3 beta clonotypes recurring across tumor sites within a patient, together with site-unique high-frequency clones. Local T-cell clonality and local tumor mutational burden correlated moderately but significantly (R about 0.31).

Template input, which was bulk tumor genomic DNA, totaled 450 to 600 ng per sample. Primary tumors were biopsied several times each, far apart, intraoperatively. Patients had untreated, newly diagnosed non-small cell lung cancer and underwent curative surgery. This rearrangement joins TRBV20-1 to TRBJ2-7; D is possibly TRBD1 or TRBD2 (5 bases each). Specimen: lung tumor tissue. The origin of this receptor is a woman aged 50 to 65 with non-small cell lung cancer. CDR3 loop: CSARGDGFEQCF. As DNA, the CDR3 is TGCAGTGCTAGAGGGGACGGTTTTGAGCAGTGCTTC.